Following are 28 T cell receptor beta chains from one sample sequenced in a study of PD-L1 blockade in urothelial cancer. Time point in this sample: pretreatment peripheral blood. Clones were sequenced by immunoSEQ multiplex PCR, and TCRdb holds only the in-frame ones, with some missing. The repertoire holds roughly 51,000 clones, with 70% to 90% as singletons. This specimen was PBMCs, taken around atezolizumab (anti-PD-L1) treatment. Receptors were obtained from a man in his 60s with urothelial cancer.

CDR3 nucleotides: TGTGCCAGCAGTGAAGCCAGGGGACAAAATCAGCCCCAGCATTTT. Translation: CASSEARGQNQPQHF. V usage is TRBV2 and J usage is TRBJ1-5, with D possibly TRBD1 on 6 matching bases. The V end lost 0 bases, the J end lost 4 bases, and 10 bases lay between the germline ends. Germline CDR1 is SNHLY and CDR2 is FYNNEI. CDR3 length: 15 amino acids.

This chain uses TRBV7-9 with TRBJ2-7; 10 bases are a match to TRBD2. V gave up 1 base and J gave up 5 bases; unmatched junction bases: 8. The germline CDR1 and CDR2 sequences are SEHNR and FQNEAQ (reference sequence). The CDR3 consists of 16 residues. CDR3 sequence: CASSLVRTSGLHEQYF. CDR3 bases: TGTGCCAGCAGCTTAGTAAGGACTAGCGGACTCCACGAGCAGTACTTC.

The DNA of the CDR3 is TGTGCCAGCAGCCCCCGGGCAGGGTGGGGAGAGACCCAGTACTTC. The encoded protein is CASSPRAGWGETQYF. The chain employs TRBV7-9 and TRBJ2-5; tentatively, D is TRBD1 (5 bases). The CDR3 has 15 residues. CDR1 is SEHNR and CDR2 is FQNEAQ in the germline V gene (reference sequence). The V end lost 5 bases, the J end lost 4 bases, and 17 bases lay between the germline ends.

This clone was picked up a small number of times. This chain uses TRBV10-3 with TRBJ1-2; D ambiguous. Germline CDR1 reads ENHRY; CDR2 reads SYGVKD. V lost 3 bases, J lost 2 bases, and 7 bases lay in between. This CDR3 has 13 amino acids. CDR3: CAISEERNYGYTF. The CDR3 coding sequence is TGTGCCATCAGTGAAGAACGGAACTATGGCTACACCTTC.

The J gene is TRBJ2-7, the V gene TRBV11-2; a weak D match, TRBD1 (5 bases). Trimming shortened V by 5 bases and J by 3 bases, and 23 bases separated the two germline ends. Germline assignment: CDR1 SGHAT and CDR2 FQNNGV. CDR3 length: 17 residues. DNA for the CDR3: TGTGCCAGCAGCGGAAAGTGGTGGCAGGGAAACGACTACGAGCAGTACTTC. Protein: CASSGKWWQGNDYEQYF.

This chain uses TRBV19 with TRBJ2-3, with TRBD2 as a possible D gene (5 bases). Germline values: CDR1 LNHDA, CDR2 SQIVND (reference sequence). With 6 bases removed from V and 0 bases from J, the gap between germline ends came to 22 bases. The CDR3 loop spans 18 amino acids. CDR3 bases: TGTGCCAGTAGCCGAGCCCCGGTGCCGGACTCTAGCACAGATACGCAGTATTTT. This translates into CASSRAPVPDSSTDTQYF. The full variable domain, with the rest looked up from reference TRBV19 and TRBJ2-3, is DGGITQSPKYLFRKEGQNVTLSCEQNLNHDAMYWYRQDPGQGLRLIYYSQIVNDFQKGDIAEGYSVSREKKESFPLTVTSAQKNPTAFYLCASSRAPVPDSSTDTQYFGPGTRLTVL.

The chain is built from TRBV5-4 and TRBJ2-5; maybe TRBD2 (7 bases). V was cut by 4 bases and J by 1 base, with 11 bases left in between. Germline CDR1 SGHNT, CDR2 YYREEE (reference sequence). This CDR3 contains 14 residues. Here the CDR3 DNA reads TGTGCCAGCAGCCTAGCGGACAGCCAAGAGACCCAGTACTTC. Its protein is CASSLADSQETQYF.

This chain links TRBV28 with TRBJ1-2, with D perhaps matching TRBD1 (5 bases). Trimming took 6 bases from V and 5 from J, leaving 22 bases between them. Germline V CDR1 and CDR2: MDHEN, SYDVKM. The CDR3 has 16 amino acids. The CDR3 region is CASSVQARGDSYGYTF. The CDR3 nucleotides are TGTGCCAGCAGCGTACAGGCCAGAGGAGACTCGTATGGCTACACCTTC.

The chain's CDR3 is CASSLVQGFMDGYTF. The CDR3 DNA is TGCGCCAGCAGCTTGGTTCAGGGATTTATGGATGGCTACACCTTC. The J gene is TRBJ1-2, the V gene TRBV5-1, with TRBD1 as a possible D gene (5 bases). The CDR3 covers 15 residues. Germline assignment: CDR1 SGHRS and CDR2 YFSETQ. V lost 0 bases and J 6 bases, leaving 15 bases between the germline ends.

V gene TRBV30 combines with J gene TRBJ2-5, with TRBD2 as a possible D gene (7 bases). Germline CDR1 GTSNPN, CDR2 SVGIG (reference sequence). This CDR3 contains 11 residues. V was trimmed by 5 bases and J by 4 bases, leaving 8 bases between them. CDR3 bases: TGTGCCTGGGGGGGGGCAGAGACCCAGTACTTC. Translation gives CAWGGAETQYF. Based on the CDR3 plus reference TRBV30 and TRBJ2-5, the full variable domain is SQTIHQWPATLVQPVGSPLSLECTVEGTSNPNLYWYRQAAGRGLQLLFYSVGIGQISSEVPQNLSASRPQDRQFILSSKKLLLSDSGFYLCAWGGAETQYFGPGTRLLVL.

The chain couples TRBV5-4 to TRBJ2-5, with TRBD1 as a possible D gene (6 bases). CDR3 length: 14 amino acids. Germline lookup yields CDR1 SGHNT and CDR2 YYREEE (reference sequence). V lost 2 bases, J lost 0 bases, and 8 bases lay in between. CDR3 DNA sequence: TGTGCCAGCAGCTTCAGGACAGACCAAGAGACCCAGTACTTC. It specifies CASSFRTDQETQYF.

The chain carries TRBV10-1 and TRBJ1-3; TRBD1 is a possible D gene (6 bases). The germline V and J ends were trimmed by 4 bases and 0 bases, with 13 bases remaining between them. The germline gives CDR1 WNHNN, CDR2 SYGVQD (reference sequence). CDR3 length equals 16 residues. CDR3 nucleotide sequence: TGCGCCAGCAGTGGGGGAGGGGGACCCTCTGGAAACACCATATATTTT. This encodes CASSGGGGPSGNTIYF.

The chain couples TRBV7-9 to TRBJ2-1, with D possibly being TRBD2 (5 bases). This CDR3 region has 16 residues. V lost 1 base and J lost 11, with 21 bases in between. Germline lookup yields CDR1 SEHNR and CDR2 FQNEAQ (reference sequence). For the CDR3, the DNA is TGTGCCAGCAGCTTAGGCCCAGTTCGGCGGGTTTCGAAGCAGTTCTTC. It specifies CASSLGPVRRVSKQFF.

This chain joins TRBV6-1 and TRBJ1-1, with D perhaps TRBD1 (6 bases). V was shortened by 6 bases and J by 0 bases, with 8 bases between the two germline ends. The CDR3 is 13 residues long. Per the germline V gene, CDR1 is MNHNS and CDR2 is SASEGT. CDR3 amino acids: CASRRQVNTEAFF. DNA of the CDR3: TGTGCCAGCAGGAGACAGGTGAACACTGAAGCTTTCTTT.

This chain links TRBV5-8 with TRBJ1-2; 9 bases align to TRBD1. V was pared by 1 base and J by 8 bases, with 15 bases of the junction left unmatched. The CDR3 loop spans 17 amino acids. CDR1 and CDR2 from the germline V gene are SGHTS and YDEGEE. CDR3 sequence: CASSLRGQGTKTGGYTF. In DNA form, the CDR3 reads TGTGCCAGCAGCTTGCGAGGACAGGGGACTAAGACGGGAGGCTACACCTTC.

The chain employs TRBV5-4 and TRBJ2-1; 8 bases map to TRBD1. Trimming removed 2 bases from V and 6 bases from J; junction bases left unmatched: 7. The CDR3 totals 15 residues. Germline V gene sequence: CDR1 SGHNT, CDR2 YYREEE (reference sequence). The CDR3 sequence: CASSLPRTGGNEQFF. The CDR3 DNA follows: TGTGCCAGCAGCTTACCCAGAACAGGGGGCAATGAGCAGTTCTTC.

The rearrangement uses TRBV6-6 and TRBJ1-2; the D gene is possibly TRBD1 (6 bases). The CDR3 is 14 residues long. Deletions cut 6 bases from V and 2 bases from J, with 13 bases between. Germline CDR1 is MNHNY and CDR2 is SVGAGI (reference sequence). The DNA for the CDR3 is TGTGCCAGCAGCAGCGGGGGGCGGAACTATGGCTACACCTTC. Translating it yields CASSSGGRNYGYTF.

This chain joins TRBV7-9 and TRBJ2-3, with a tentative D call TRBD2 (5 bases). The length of the CDR3 is 16 residues. V was cut by 4 bases and J by 1 base, with 15 bases left in between. The germline gives CDR1 SEHNR, CDR2 FQNEAQ (reference sequence). CDR3 in amino acids: CASSSGLPGGTDTQYF. CDR3 DNA: TGTGCCAGCAGCTCCGGACTGCCCGGGGGCACAGATACGCAGTATTTT.

The V gene is TRBV6-6, the J gene TRBJ1-3; D remains ambiguous. Germline lookup yields CDR1 MNHNY and CDR2 SVGAGI (reference sequence). With 2 bases removed from V and 0 bases from J, the gap between germline ends came to 11 bases. This CDR3 is 16 amino acids long. The CDR3 DNA is TGTGCCAGCAGTTACCTCGCAGGAATCTCTGGAAACACCATATATTTT. Translating gives CASSYLAGISGNTIYF.

This chain uses TRBV5-1 with TRBJ1-1; 7 nucleotides agree with TRBD1. CDR3 length: 14 amino acids. V was pared by 0 bases and J by 7 bases, with 6 bases of the junction left unmatched. Germline V gene data show CDR1 as SGHRS and CDR2 as YFSETQ. CDR3 sequence (DNA): TGCGCCAGCAGCTTGGACGCAGGGGGTAGTGAAGCTTTCTTT. Residues: CASSLDAGGSEAFF.

The V gene is TRBV27, the J gene TRBJ1-6; 7 positions agree with TRBD1. V dropped 6 bases and J dropped 0; count of bases not matched to a gene: 5. Per the germline V gene, CDR1 is MNHEY and CDR2 is SMNVEV (reference sequence). This CDR3 contains 16 residues. Here the CDR3 reads CASSRDSFSYNSPLHF. The DNA of the CDR3 is TGTGCCAGCAGCAGGGACAGCTTCTCCTATAATTCACCCCTCCACTTT.

Details on this clone: Other nucleotide sequences in the sample specify the same CDR3. The genes are TRBV2 and TRBJ2-1; 10 bases line up with TRBD2. Germline trimming cut 6 bases from V and 4 bases from J; bases unmatched to any gene: 6. Germline CDR1 reads SNHLY; CDR2 reads FYNNEI. The CDR3 totals 15 residues. The CDR3 sequence is CASRRTSGNYNEQFF. As DNA, the CDR3 is TGTGCCAGCAGGCGGACTAGCGGAAATTACAATGAGCAGTTCTTC. Using reference TRBV2 and TRBJ2-1 for the parts outside the CDR3, the full variable domain is EPEVTQTPSHQVTQMGQEVILRCVPISNHLYFYWYRQILGQKVEFLVSFYNNEISEKSEIFDDQFSVERPDGSNFTLKIRSTKLEDSAMYFCASRRTSGNYNEQFFGPGTRLTVL.

The chain carries TRBV5-1 and TRBJ1-3; D is undetermined. Germline V lookup: CDR1 SGHRS, CDR2 YFSETQ. Trimming removed 1 base at V and 0 bases at J, with 5 bases between. The CDR3 extends over 14 amino acids. As DNA, the CDR3 is TGCGCCAGCAGCTTGTCCAGCTCTGGAAACACCATATATTTT. Its protein product is CASSLSSSGNTIYF.

The gene calls are TRBV5-1 and TRBJ2-1; 9 nucleotides align to TRBD2. The CDR3 is 16 residues long. Germline V lookup: CDR1 SGHRS, CDR2 YFSETQ. With V trimmed by 0 bases and J by 2 bases, 3 bases remained unmatched. The CDR3 DNA reads as TGCGCCAGCAGCTTGGTGGTAGCGGGAGCCTACAATGAGCAGTTCTTC. This sequence encodes CASSLVVAGAYNEQFF.

A single count supports this clone. One end of the junction is discordant with germline, which a read error may explain. This CDR3 reads CASSLTRDQETQYF. CDR3 nucleotides: TGTGCCAGCAGCCTAACTAGAGACCAAGAGACCCAGTACTTC. The chain recombines TRBV7-3 with TRBJ2-5; D is possibly TRBD2 (5 bases). From germline, CDR1 is SGHTA and CDR2 FQGTGA. The CDR3 covers 14 residues. The full variable domain, completed using reference TRBV7-3 and TRBJ2-5, is GAGVSQTPSNKVTEKGKYVELRCDPISGHTALYWYRQSLGQGPEFLIYFQGTGAADDSGLPNDRFFAVRPEGSVSTLKIQRTERGDSAVYLCASSLTRDQETQYFGPGTRLLVL.

The V gene is TRBV2, the J gene TRBJ1-6; possible D gene TRBD1, 6 bases. CDR3 length: 14 amino acids. Germline V CDR1 and CDR2: SNHLY, FYNNEI. The ends were cut back, 9 bases at V and 5 bases at J, with 14 bases in the middle. CDR3 coding DNA: TGTGCCAGGACGAGGGGGGGTGATAATTCACCCCTCCACTTT. This gives the protein CARTRGGDNSPLHF. Filled out from reference TRBV2 and TRBJ1-6, the complete variable domain reads EPEVTQTPSHQVTQMGQEVILRCVPISNHLYFYWYRQILGQKVEFLVSFYNNEISEKSEIFDDQFSVERPDGSNFTLKIRSTKLEDSAMYFCARTRGGDNSPLHFGNGTRLTVT.

This clone was seen only a few times. This chain links TRBV6-1 with TRBJ1-3, with D possibly being TRBD1 (5 bases). The CDR3 length is 15 residues. Trimming removed 5 bases at V and 9 bases at J, with 20 bases between. Per germline, CDR1 MNHNS and CDR2 SASEGT. Here the CDR3 DNA reads TGTGCCAGCAGTCGACAGAGACCAATGGATGGCACCATATATTTT. It yields the protein CASSRQRPMDGTIYF.

This clone came up once. CDR3 sequence (DNA): TGTGCCAGCAGTGCCACAGGACACCGTATACCCCTCCACTTT. Amino acid sequence: CASSATGHRIPLHF. V is TRBV6-5 and J is TRBJ1-6; TRBD1 might be the D (5 bases). Per the germline V gene, CDR1 is MNHEY and CDR2 is SVGAGI. The ends were cut back, 5 bases at V and 12 bases at J, with 17 bases in the middle. The CDR3 contains 14 residues.